This section outlines one T cell receptor beta chain sequence together with its context. These data originate in a study of T-cell memory formation after mild COVID-19. TCRdb independently ran MiXCR on the 5' RACE reads; one entry per CDR3 protein. The sample lists around 83,000 distinct CDR3 sequences; about 23% were seen once. Looked up from germline, CDR1 is SNHLY and CDR2 is FYNNEI. The CDR3 is 14 residues long. Trimming removed 8 bases from V and 1 base from J; junction bases left unmatched: 5. The rearrangement uses TRBV2 and TRBJ2-1; 7 nucleotides align to TRBD1. The sequencing sample was made of PBMCs or a T cell subset sorted from them (not recorded which). The clonotype originates from a man younger than 30 who had mild COVID-19 (a few samples of this study predate the infection). Cell type and time point are not known. The CDR3 nucleotides read TGTGCCAGCGAGGGCAGGGGGTCCTACAATGAGCAGTTCTTC. It translates to CASEGRGSYNEQFF.